These 23 T cell receptor beta chains came from one sample sequenced in a study of identifying expanded T cells in peripheral blood. The method was immunoSEQ multiplex PCR; TCRdb's version includes in-frame clones alone and lacks a portion of them. The data hold about 98,000 clones, with around 89% observed a single time. Input material: blood. These receptor sequences come from a person aged 18 to 75 in good health.

The rearrangement links TRBV2 to TRBJ2-7; 12 bases are a match to TRBD2. Germline V gene data show CDR1 as SNHLY and CDR2 as FYNNEI. This CDR3 region has 14 residues. V lost 8 bases and J lost 3; bases outside the gene matches: 5. DNA for the CDR3: TGTGCCAGCCAAACTAGCGGGGGGTTCTACGAGCAGTACTTC. Translation gives CASQTSGGFYEQYF.

The chain carries TRBV10-3 and TRBJ2-5; D may match TRBD1 or TRBD2 (5 bases each). Germline V lookup: CDR1 ENHRY, CDR2 SYGVKD. V shed 0 bases and J shed 5 bases, with 19 bases lying between them. The CDR3 contains 17 residues. CDR3 protein: CAISESIAPGGRETQYF. CDR3 nucleotide sequence: TGTGCCATCAGTGAGTCGATAGCCCCTGGGGGTCGGGAGACCCAGTACTTC.

V gene TRBV19 combines with J gene TRBJ2-7; no firm D call. The V end lost 7 bases, the J end lost 0 bases, and 13 bases lay between the germline ends. The V gene's germline CDR1 is LNHDA and CDR2 SQIVND (reference sequence). The CDR3 contains 14 residues. CDR3 bases: TGTGCCAGTAATCTGGACGGCAGCTCCTACGAGCAGTACTTC. This codes for CASNLDGSSYEQYF.

V usage is TRBV7-3 and J usage is TRBJ2-5; TRBD2 is a possible D gene (6 bases). In germline, CDR1 is SGHTA, CDR2 FQGTGA. The CDR3 length is 12 residues. With 5 bases removed from V and 10 bases from J, the gap between germline ends came to 14 bases. CDR3 amino acids: CASSRPGGIQYF. The CDR3 region has the DNA TGTGCCAGCAGCCGCCCCGGGGGAATCCAGTACTTC.

The CDR3 here is CASSELAGQGPNTGELFF. The CDR3 DNA reads TGTGCCAGCAGTGAATTGGCGGGACAGGGTCCGAACACCGGGGAGCTGTTTTTT. The chain combines TRBV25-1 with TRBJ2-2, with 9 nucleotides matching TRBD1. J gave up 0 bases and V 1 base, and 6 bases lay outside the gene matches. Germline CDR1 MGHDK, CDR2 SYGVNS. The length of the CDR3 is 18 residues.

The V call is TRBV9, the J call TRBJ1-1, with D possibly matching TRBD1 (6 bases). This CDR3 has 14 residues. V lost 4 bases to trimming and J lost 4 bases, with 14 bases between them. Germline assignment: CDR1 SGDLS and CDR2 YYNGEE. The CDR3 sequence is CASSPEPGVTEAFF. CDR3 DNA sequence: TGTGCCAGCAGCCCAGAACCAGGGGTCACTGAAGCTTTCTTT.

This CDR3 is CASSDTQTQYF. CDR3 coding DNA: TGTGCCAGCAGTGATACCCAGACCCAGTACTTC. The chain has TRBV2 and TRBJ2-5; D ambiguous. The CDR3 runs 11 residues. Trimming removed 3 bases at V and 6 bases at J, with 5 bases between. Germline V gives CDR1 SNHLY, CDR2 FYNNEI. The variable domain in full, with the rest retrieved from reference TRBV2 and TRBJ2-5, is EPEVTQTPSHQVTQMGQEVILRCVPISNHLYFYWYRQILGQKVEFLVSFYNNEISEKSEIFDDQFSVERPDGSNFTLKIRSTKLEDSAMYFCASSDTQTQYFGPGTRLLVL.

This chain links TRBV5-1 with TRBJ2-1; D possibly corresponds to TRBD2 (6 bases). The ends were cut back, 6 bases at V and 4 bases at J, with 17 bases in the middle. The CDR3 is made up of 15 amino acids. Germline V gene lookup returns CDR1 SGHRS and CDR2 YFSETQ. The chain's CDR3 is CASTLAVGAYNEQFF. In DNA, the CDR3 is TGCGCCAGCACCTTAGCGGTGGGAGCTTACAATGAGCAGTTCTTC.

The gene calls are TRBV28 and TRBJ1-4; TRBD1 might be the D (5 bases). V was clipped by 2 bases and J by 7 bases, with 11 bases between them. Germline-derived CDR1 and CDR2 are MDHEN and SYDVKM. This CDR3 contains 14 residues. The DNA for the CDR3 is TGTGCCAGCAGTTTAAGCCAGGGAGCTGAAAAACTGTTTTTT. This encodes CASSLSQGAEKLFF.

This clone appeared once. The V gene is TRBV28, the J gene TRBJ2-7; tentatively, D is TRBD1 (6 bases). From germline, CDR1 is MDHEN and CDR2 SYDVKM. The CDR3 runs 12 residues. V was shortened by 8 bases and J by 2 bases, with 10 bases between the two germline ends. CDR3 DNA sequence: TGTGCCAGCCAGGGACATACCTACGAGCAGTACTTC. This sequence encodes CASQGHTYEQYF.

This clone came up once. The chain recombines TRBV6-5 with TRBJ2-1; D perhaps matches TRBD1 (6 bases). Per the germline V gene, CDR1 is MNHEY and CDR2 is SVGAGI. The CDR3 extends over 16 amino acids. V was clipped by 4 bases and J by 0 bases, with 13 bases between them. CDR3 sequence (DNA): TGTGCCAGCAGTTCTGGGACACTCTCCTCCTACAATGAGCAGTTCTTC. This encodes CASSSGTLSSYNEQFF.

The chain links TRBV9 to TRBJ1-1; a weak D match, TRBD1 (6 bases). The CDR3 has 17 amino acids. V lost 4 bases and J 6 bases, leaving 25 bases between the germline ends. CDR1 SGDLS and CDR2 YYNGEE come from the germline V gene. The CDR3 here is CASSLIETGYLIAEAFF. The CDR3 nucleotides are TGTGCCAGCAGCCTGATCGAAACAGGGTACTTGATCGCTGAAGCTTTCTTT.

V gene TRBV7-2 combines with J gene TRBJ2-3; D is possibly TRBD1 (5 bases). V gave up 0 bases and J gave up 6 bases, with 10 bases separating them. Germline lookup yields CDR1 SGHTA and CDR2 FQGNSA. The CDR3 loop spans 14 amino acids. The CDR3 loop is CASSLAKQADTQYF. CDR3 in DNA: TGTGCCAGCAGCTTAGCGAAACAGGCGGATACGCAGTATTTT.

The V and J genes are TRBV9 and TRBJ1-1; D not resolved. V lost 2 bases and J 3 bases, leaving 8 bases between the germline ends. This CDR3 region has 13 residues. Per the germline V gene, CDR1 is SGDLS and CDR2 is YYNGEE. The CDR3 loop is CASSVTDDTEAFF. In DNA, the CDR3 is TGTGCCAGCAGCGTTACGGATGACACTGAAGCTTTCTTT.

V and J are TRBV6-6 and TRBJ2-7; D remains ambiguous. The CDR3 is 14 residues long. Between the trimmed V and J ends, which lost 0 bases and 1 base, there was a span of 7 bases. Germline CDR1 is MNHNY and CDR2 is SVGAGI (reference sequence). The CDR3 DNA reads TGTGCCAGCAGTTACTCCGCGGCTTCCTACGAGCAGTACTTC. Its translation is CASSYSAASYEQYF.

The chain combines TRBV27 with TRBJ2-5, with 7 bases lining up with TRBD2. The germline CDR1 and CDR2 sequences are MNHEY and SMNVEV (reference sequence). The CDR3 extends over 14 amino acids. V lost 2 bases and J lost 7; bases outside the gene matches: 7. CDR3 in DNA: TGTGCCAGCAGTTTACAACGGAGGGAGGGGACCCAGTACTTC. Translated: CASSLQRREGTQYF.

The chain uses TRBV7-9 and TRBJ1-1; D not certain. V was shortened by 2 bases and J by 6 bases, with 10 bases between the two germline ends. Germline loops: CDR1 SEHNR, CDR2 FQNEAQ (reference sequence). The CDR3 is made up of 13 amino acids. DNA of the CDR3: TGTGCCAGCAGCTTAAGCGGGCTAGCTGAAGCTTTCTTT. It codes for CASSLSGLAEAFF. Looking up the rest from reference TRBV7-9 and TRBJ1-1 gives the full variable domain: DTGVSQNPRHKITKRGQNVTFRCDPISEHNRLYWYRQTLGQGPEFLTYFQNEAQLEKSRLLSDRFSAERPKGSFSTLEIQRTEQGDSAMYLCASSLSGLAEAFFGQGTRLTVV.

The chain recombines TRBV4-3 with TRBJ2-3, with 9 bases lining up with TRBD2. V lost 8 bases to trimming and J lost 4 bases; unmatched junction nucleotides: 7. CDR3 size: 14 residues. Germline V gene sequence: CDR1 LGHNA, CDR2 YSLEER. The CDR3 region is CASRPAGGSDTQYF. The CDR3 region has the DNA TGCGCCAGCCGACCAGCGGGGGGTTCAGATACGCAGTATTTT.

DNA for the CDR3: TGTGCCAGTTCGGGACCCGTCTCCTACGAGCAGTACTTC. Encoded protein: CASSGPVSYEQYF. The rearrangement links TRBV25-1 to TRBJ2-7, with D perhaps given as TRBD1 or TRBD2 (5 bases each). Trimming left V 9 bases short and J 0 bases short, with 12 bases between. The germline gives CDR1 MGHDK, CDR2 SYGVNS. This CDR3 is built from 13 residues.

V gene TRBV28 combines with J gene TRBJ2-7, with D uncertain. The germline V and J ends were trimmed by 2 bases and 0 bases, with 8 bases remaining between them. The germline CDR1 and CDR2 sequences are MDHEN and SYDVKM. The length of the CDR3 is 14 residues. The CDR3 DNA follows: TGTGCCAGCAGTTTAGGGCAGAGCTCCTACGAGCAGTACTTC. Translated, it gives CASSLGQSSYEQYF.

The chain combines TRBV27 with TRBJ2-7, with a possible D match to TRBD1 (6 bases). V was trimmed by 3 bases and J by 4 bases, leaving 10 bases between them. From germline, CDR1 is MNHEY and CDR2 SMNVEV (reference sequence). The CDR3 has 13 residues. CDR3 nucleotides: TGTGCCAGCAGTTTTGGACAGCAATACGAGCAGTACTTC. This gives the protein CASSFGQQYEQYF.

The rearrangement uses TRBV18 and TRBJ1-2; D is unclear. Germline-derived CDR1 and CDR2 are KGHSH and LQKENI. This CDR3 is 12 amino acids long. V was pared by 2 bases and J by 7 bases, with 8 bases between. CDR3 DNA: TGTGCCAGCTCACCATCTGAGGGTGGCTACACCTTC. Amino acids: CASSPSEGGYTF.

V and J are TRBV25-1 and TRBJ2-1; perhaps TRBD2 as D (7 bases). CDR3 length: 15 residues. The V end lost 6 bases, the J end lost 2 bases, and 14 bases lay between the germline ends. The germline V gene has CDR1 MGHDK and CDR2 SYGVNS. CDR3 in DNA: TGTGCCAGCAGAATGGCGGGGGCTACCTACAATGAGCAGTTCTTC. Translating gives CASRMAGATYNEQFF.